This is a list of T cell receptor beta chains from one sample in a study of CD8 T cells in ankylosing spondylitis. TCRdb reanalysed the 5' RACE reads using MiXCR and keeps one entry per CDR3 protein. The table lists about 340,000 distinct CDR3 sequences, roughly 14% of them singletons. The sequenced material came from blood, either unsorted or a sorted T cell fraction (not recorded which). The receptors shown here come from a male donor with ankylosing spondylitis or in good health (not recorded which). Each CDR3 is given with its conserved first and last residue. The D gene is left open where the match is weak. Clone size appears in some rows only: once, few, many, or a class for an expanded clone.

V	D	size	J	CDR3	DNA
TRBV20-1	.	few	TRBJ2-3	CSQETTDTQYF	TGCAGCCAGGAAACCACAGATACGCAGTATTTT
TRBV28	TRBD1	few	TRBJ1-2	CASSLQGVAYGYTF	TGTGCCAGCAGTTTGCAGGGGGTCGCCTATGGCTACACCTTC
TRBV20-1	.	.	TRBJ1-4	CSARDRESEKLFF	TGCAGTGCTAGGGACCGGGAAAGCGAAAAACTGTTTTTT
TRBV27	TRBD2	.	TRBJ2-5	CASSRRLAGGGETQYF	TGTGCCAGCAGTAGGAGACTAGCGGGAGGAGGAGAGACCCAGTACTTC
TRBV5-5	.	few	TRBJ2-1	CASSLEGAPYNEQFF	TGTGCCAGCAGCTTGGAGGGAGCGCCGTACAATGAGCAGTTCTTC
TRBV29-1	.	few	TRBJ2-3	CSVEEGKHTDTQYF	TGCAGCGTTGAAGAGGGGAAACACACAGATACGCAGTATTTT
TRBV25-1	.	few	TRBJ1-6	CASSVAGSPLHF	TGTGCCAGCAGTGTAGCCGGTTCACCCCTCCACTTT
TRBV5-1	.	many	TRBJ2-4	CASSDLAKNIQYF	TGCGCCAGCAGCGACTTAGCCAAAAACATTCAGTACTTC
TRBV12-3/TRBV12-4	.	.	TRBJ1-4	CASSPRAPATNEKLFF	TGTGCCAGCAGCCCGCGGGCGCCGGCAACTAATGAAAAACTGTTTTTT
TRBV20-1	.	few	TRBJ1-2	CSAEKDDWGYTF	TGCAGTGCCGAAAAAGATGACTGGGGCTACACCTTC
TRBV15	.	.	TRBJ2-3	CATSRVIGRDTQYF	TGTGCCACCAGCAGAGTTATCGGAAGGGATACGCAGTATTTT
TRBV20-1	TRBD2	few	TRBJ2-1	CSATPGLAYNEQFF	TGCAGTGCTACTCCGGGACTAGCGTATAATGAGCAGTTCTTC
TRBV4-1	TRBD2	few	TRBJ2-1	CASSQTTSGRPLYNEQFF	TGCGCCAGCAGCCAAACCACTAGCGGGAGGCCCCTTTACAATGAGCAGTTCTTC
TRBV12-3/TRBV12-4	TRBD2	.	TRBJ2-2	CASSFTSGVSGELFF	TGTGCCAGCAGTTTTACTAGCGGGGTGTCCGGGGAGCTGTTTTTT
TRBV11-2	TRBD2	.	TRBJ2-2	CASSPLAGSSTGELFF	TGTGCCAGCAGCCCATTAGCGGGAAGTAGCACCGGGGAGCTGTTTTTT
TRBV27	TRBD2	.	TRBJ2-1	CASRGPGLAHPNEQFF	TGTGCCAGCAGGGGCCCGGGACTAGCGCATCCCAATGAGCAGTTCTTC
TRBV12-3/TRBV12-4	.	.	TRBJ1-2	CASSTVRYGYTF	TGTGCCAGCAGCACAGTCCGGTATGGCTACACCTTC
TRBV10-3	TRBD1	many	TRBJ1-2	CAISETGVDYGYTF	TGTGCCATCAGTGAGACAGGGGTCGACTATGGCTACACCTTC
TRBV9	.	few	TRBJ2-7	CASSPRTGSDEQYF	TGTGCCAGCAGCCCCCGAACAGGGTCCGACGAGCAGTACTTC
TRBV6-1	TRBD2	once	TRBJ2-7	CASRPSGGATYEQYF	TGTGCCAGCAGACCTAGCGGGGGGGCCACCTACGAGCAGTACTTC